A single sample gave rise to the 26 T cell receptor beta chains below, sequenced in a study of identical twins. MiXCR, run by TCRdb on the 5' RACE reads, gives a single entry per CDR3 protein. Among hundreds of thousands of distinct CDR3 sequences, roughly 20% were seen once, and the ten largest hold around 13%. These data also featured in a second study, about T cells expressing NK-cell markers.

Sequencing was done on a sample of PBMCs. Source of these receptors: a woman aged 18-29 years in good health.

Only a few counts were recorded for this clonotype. The CDR3 nucleotides read TGCAGTGCCAGATACGGGACTTCGAACACTGAAGCTTTCTTT. It codes for CSARYGTSNTEAFF. The V call is TRBV20-1, the J call TRBJ1-1, with a tentative D call TRBD1 (5 bases). This CDR3 spans 14 amino acids. V shed 6 bases and J shed 1 base, with 15 bases lying between them. The germline V gene has CDR1 DFQATT and CDR2 SNEGSKA (reference sequence).

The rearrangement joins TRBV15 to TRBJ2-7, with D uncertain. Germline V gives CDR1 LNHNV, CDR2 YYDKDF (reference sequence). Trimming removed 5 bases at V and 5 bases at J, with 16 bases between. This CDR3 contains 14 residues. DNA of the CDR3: TGTGCCACCAGCCGCCCGGCGGCTAGGGACGAGCAGTACTTC. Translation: CATSRPAARDEQYF.

The CDR3 spells CASSWGRDTEAFF. For the CDR3, the DNA is TGTGCCAGCAGCTGGGGACGGGACACTGAAGCTTTCTTT. The chain links TRBV7-8 to TRBJ1-1, with D perhaps matching TRBD1 (5 bases). Germline V gives CDR1 SGHVS, CDR2 FQNEAQ. The CDR3 covers 13 residues. Trimming stripped 4 bases from V and 3 bases from J, with 9 bases between.

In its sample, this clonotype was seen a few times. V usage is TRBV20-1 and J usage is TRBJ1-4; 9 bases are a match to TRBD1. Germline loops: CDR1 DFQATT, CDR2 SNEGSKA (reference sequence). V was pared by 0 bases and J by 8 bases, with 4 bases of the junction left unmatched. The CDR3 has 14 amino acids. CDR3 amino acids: CSARDNRGREKLFF. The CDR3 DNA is TGCAGTGCTAGAGATAACAGGGGGCGCGAAAAACTGTTTTTT.

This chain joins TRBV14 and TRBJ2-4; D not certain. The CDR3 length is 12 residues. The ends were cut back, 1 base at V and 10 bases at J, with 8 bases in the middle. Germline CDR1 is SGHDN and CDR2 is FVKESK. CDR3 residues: CASSQGQRIQYF. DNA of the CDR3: TGTGCCAGCAGCCAAGGCCAGAGAATTCAGTACTTC.

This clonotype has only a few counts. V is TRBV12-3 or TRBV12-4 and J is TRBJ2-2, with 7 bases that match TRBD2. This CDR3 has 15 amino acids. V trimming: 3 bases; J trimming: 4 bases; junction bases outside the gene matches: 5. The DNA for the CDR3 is TGTGCCAGCAGTTTTGGGACTATTTCCACCGGGGAGCTGTTTTTT. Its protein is CASSFGTISTGELFF.

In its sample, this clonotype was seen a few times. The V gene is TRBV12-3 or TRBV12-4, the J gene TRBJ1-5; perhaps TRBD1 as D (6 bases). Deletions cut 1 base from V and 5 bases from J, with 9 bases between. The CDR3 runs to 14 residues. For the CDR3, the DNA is TGTGCCAGCAGTTTAGAAGGGGGTTATCAGCCCCAGCATTTT. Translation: CASSLEGGYQPQHF.

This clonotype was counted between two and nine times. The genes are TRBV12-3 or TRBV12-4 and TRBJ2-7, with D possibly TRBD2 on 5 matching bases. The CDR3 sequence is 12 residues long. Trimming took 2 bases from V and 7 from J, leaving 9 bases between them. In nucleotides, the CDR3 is TGTGCCAGCAGTTTATGGAGGACGGAGCAGTACTTC. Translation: CASSLWRTEQYF.

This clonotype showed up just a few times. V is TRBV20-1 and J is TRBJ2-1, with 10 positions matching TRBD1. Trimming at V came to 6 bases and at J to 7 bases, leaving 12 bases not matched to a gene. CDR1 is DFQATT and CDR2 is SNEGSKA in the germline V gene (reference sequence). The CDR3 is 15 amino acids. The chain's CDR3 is CSAWDRDRGLNEQFF. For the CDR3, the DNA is TGCAGTGCATGGGATCGGGACAGGGGTTTGAATGAGCAGTTCTTC.

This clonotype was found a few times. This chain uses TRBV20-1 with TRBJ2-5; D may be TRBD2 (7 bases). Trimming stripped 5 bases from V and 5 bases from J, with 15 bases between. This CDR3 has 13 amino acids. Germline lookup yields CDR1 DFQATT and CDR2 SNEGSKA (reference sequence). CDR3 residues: CSARGGAGETQYF. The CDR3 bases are TGCAGTGCTCGTGGGGGGGCCGGTGAGACCCAGTACTTC.

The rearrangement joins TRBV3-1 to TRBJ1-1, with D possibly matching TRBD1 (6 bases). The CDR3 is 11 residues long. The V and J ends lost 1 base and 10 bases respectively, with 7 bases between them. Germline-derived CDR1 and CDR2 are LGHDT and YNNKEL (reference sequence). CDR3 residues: CASSQGGGAFF. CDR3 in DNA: TGTGCCAGCAGCCAAGGAGGGGGAGCTTTCTTT.

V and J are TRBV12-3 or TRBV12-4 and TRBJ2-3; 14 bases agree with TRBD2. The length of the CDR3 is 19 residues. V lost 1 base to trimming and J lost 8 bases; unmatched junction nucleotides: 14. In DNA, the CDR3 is TGTGCCAGCAGTTTAGGACTAGCGGGGGGGCCGAGTTTATGGACTACGCAGTATTTT. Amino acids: CASSLGLAGGPSLWTTQYF.

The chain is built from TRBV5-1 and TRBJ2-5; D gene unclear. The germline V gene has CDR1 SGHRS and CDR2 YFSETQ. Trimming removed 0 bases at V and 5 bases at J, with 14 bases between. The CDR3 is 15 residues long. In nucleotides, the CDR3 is TGCGCCAGCAGCTTGGCCGGATATACCGCGGAGACCCAGTACTTC. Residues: CASSLAGYTAETQYF.

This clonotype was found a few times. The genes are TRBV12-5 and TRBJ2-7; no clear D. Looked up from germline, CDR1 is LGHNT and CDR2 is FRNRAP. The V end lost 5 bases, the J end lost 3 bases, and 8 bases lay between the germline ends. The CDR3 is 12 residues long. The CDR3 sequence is CASGIDLYEQYF. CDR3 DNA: TGTGCTAGTGGTATCGACCTCTACGAGCAGTACTTC.

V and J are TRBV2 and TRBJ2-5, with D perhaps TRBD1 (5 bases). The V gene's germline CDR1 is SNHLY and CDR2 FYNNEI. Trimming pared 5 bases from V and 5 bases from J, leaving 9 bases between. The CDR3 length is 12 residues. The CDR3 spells CASSSQVETQYF. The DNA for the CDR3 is TGTGCCAGCAGTTCACAGGTGGAGACCCAGTACTTC.

Written as DNA, the CDR3 is TGCAGTGCTAGAGATCTAGTGGGAGGGGATTCAGATACGCAGTATTTT. This gives the protein CSARDLVGGDSDTQYF. V gene TRBV20-1 combines with J gene TRBJ2-3; 7 bases are shared with TRBD2. Germline loops: CDR1 DFQATT, CDR2 SNEGSKA (reference sequence). The CDR3 is made up of 16 amino acids. J lost 4 bases, V lost 0 bases, and 10 bases had no gene match.

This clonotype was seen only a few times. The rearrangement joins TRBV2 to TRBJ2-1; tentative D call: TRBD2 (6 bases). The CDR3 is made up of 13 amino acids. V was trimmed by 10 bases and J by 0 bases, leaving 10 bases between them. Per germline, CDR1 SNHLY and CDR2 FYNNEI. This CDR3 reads CATLGGSYNEQFF. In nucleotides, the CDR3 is TGTGCCACCCTGGGAGGCTCCTACAATGAGCAGTTCTTC.

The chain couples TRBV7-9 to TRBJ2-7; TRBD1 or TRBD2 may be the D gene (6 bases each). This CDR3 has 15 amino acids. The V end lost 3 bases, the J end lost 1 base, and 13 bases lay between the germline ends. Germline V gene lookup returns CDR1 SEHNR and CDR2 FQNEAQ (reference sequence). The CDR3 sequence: CASSLGGLVSYEQYF. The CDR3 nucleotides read TGTGCCAGCAGCTTGGGGGGCCTCGTATCCTACGAGCAGTACTTC.

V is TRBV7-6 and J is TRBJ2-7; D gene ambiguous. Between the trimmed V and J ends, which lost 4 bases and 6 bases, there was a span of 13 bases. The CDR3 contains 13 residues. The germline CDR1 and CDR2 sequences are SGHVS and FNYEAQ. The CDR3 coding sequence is TGTGCCAGCAGCTCTTACGAGACCGCCGAGCAGTACTTC. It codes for CASSSYETAEQYF.

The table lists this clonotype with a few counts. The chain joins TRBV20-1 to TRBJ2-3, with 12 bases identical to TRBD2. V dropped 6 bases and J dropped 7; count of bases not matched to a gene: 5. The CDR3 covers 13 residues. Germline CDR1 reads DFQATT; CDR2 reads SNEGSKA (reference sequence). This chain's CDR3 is CSASTSGGNTQYF. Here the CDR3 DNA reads TGCAGTGCCTCAACTAGCGGGGGGAATACGCAGTATTTT.

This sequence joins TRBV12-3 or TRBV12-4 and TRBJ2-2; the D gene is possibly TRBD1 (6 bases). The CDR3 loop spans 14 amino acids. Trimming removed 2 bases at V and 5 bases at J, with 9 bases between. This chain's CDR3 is CASSLRGFTGELFF. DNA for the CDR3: TGTGCCAGCAGTTTAAGGGGGTTTACCGGGGAGCTGTTTTTT.

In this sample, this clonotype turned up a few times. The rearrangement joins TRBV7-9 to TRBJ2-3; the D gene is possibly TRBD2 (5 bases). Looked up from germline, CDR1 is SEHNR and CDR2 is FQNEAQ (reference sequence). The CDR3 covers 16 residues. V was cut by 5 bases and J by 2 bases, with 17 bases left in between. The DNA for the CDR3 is TGTGCCAGCAGCCCCTGGCCGGACGGGATCACAGATACGCAGTATTTT. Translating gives CASSPWPDGITDTQYF.

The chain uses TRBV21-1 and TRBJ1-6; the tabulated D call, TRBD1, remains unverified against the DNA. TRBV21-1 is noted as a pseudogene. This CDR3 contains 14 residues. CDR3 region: CASTTGKAGSPLHF. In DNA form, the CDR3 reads TGTGCCAGCACTACAGGGAAGGCAGGGTCACCCCTCCACTTT.

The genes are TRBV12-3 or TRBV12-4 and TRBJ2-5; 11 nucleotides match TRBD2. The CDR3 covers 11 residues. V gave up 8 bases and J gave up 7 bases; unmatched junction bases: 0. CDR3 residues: CASGTSGTQYF. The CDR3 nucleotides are TGTGCCAGCGGGACTAGCGGGACCCAGTACTTC.

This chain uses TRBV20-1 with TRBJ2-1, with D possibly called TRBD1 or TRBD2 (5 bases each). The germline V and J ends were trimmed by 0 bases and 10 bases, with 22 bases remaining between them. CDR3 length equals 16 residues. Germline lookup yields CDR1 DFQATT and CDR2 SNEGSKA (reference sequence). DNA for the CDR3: TGCAGTGCTAGAGACGACCGAGGACTGGGGCTAAGGGAGCAGTTCTTC. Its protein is CSARDDRGLGLREQFF.

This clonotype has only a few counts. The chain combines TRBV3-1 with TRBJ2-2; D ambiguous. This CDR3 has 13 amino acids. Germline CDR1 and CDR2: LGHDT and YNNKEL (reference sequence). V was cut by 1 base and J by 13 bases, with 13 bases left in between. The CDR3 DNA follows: TGTGCCAGCAGCCAAGGCCAGAGCGTTGTGCTGTTTTTT. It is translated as CASSQGQSVVLFF.